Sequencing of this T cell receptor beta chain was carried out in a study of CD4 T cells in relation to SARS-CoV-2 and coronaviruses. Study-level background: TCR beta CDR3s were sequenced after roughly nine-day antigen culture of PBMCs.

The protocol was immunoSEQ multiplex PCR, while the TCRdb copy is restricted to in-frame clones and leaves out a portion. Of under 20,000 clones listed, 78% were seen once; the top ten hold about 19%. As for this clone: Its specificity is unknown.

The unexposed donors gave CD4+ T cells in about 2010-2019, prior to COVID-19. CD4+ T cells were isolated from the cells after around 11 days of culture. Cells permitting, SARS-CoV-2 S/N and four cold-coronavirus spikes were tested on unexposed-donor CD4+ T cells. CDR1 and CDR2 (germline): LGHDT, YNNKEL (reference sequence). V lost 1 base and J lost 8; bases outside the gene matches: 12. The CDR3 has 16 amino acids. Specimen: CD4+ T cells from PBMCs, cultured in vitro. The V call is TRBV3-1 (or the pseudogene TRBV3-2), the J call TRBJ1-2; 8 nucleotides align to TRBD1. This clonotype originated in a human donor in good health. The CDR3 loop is CASSQASDRGIRGYTF. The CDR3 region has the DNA TGTGCCAGCAGCCAAGCTAGTGACAGGGGAATAAGGGGCTACACCTTC.